The entry that follows covers one T cell receptor beta chain sequence. This sample is part of a study of blood T cell repertoires in COVID-19. Study in general: In each case, the material was cDNA or gDNA derived from T cells, B-cell-depleted T cells, or PBMCs.

This CDR3 contains 15 residues. V was pared by 0 bases and J by 7 bases, with 15 bases between. Germline assignment: CDR1 MNHEY and CDR2 SMNVEV (reference sequence). This table comes from immunoSEQ multiplex PCR, and its TCRdb copy is limited to in-frame clones, with some not included. The sample holds approximately 250,000 clones, 88% seen once. J is TRBJ1-2 and V is TRBV27; D ambiguous. The sequenced sample was peripheral blood. The receptor comes from a woman in her 70s with COVID-19, enrolled during active disease. The CDR3 loop reads CASSLSATREGGYTF. Here the CDR3 DNA reads TGTGCCAGCAGTTTATCCGCGACGAGGGAGGGTGGCTACACCTTC.